This T cell receptor beta chain derives from a study of cytomegalovirus exposure and HLA in healthy donors. General study results and limits: Subsequent analysis of the approximately 130 validation repertoires found a tendency for first-cohort TCR clusters to co-occur. Rarity marked most TCR sequences, yet some public TCRs occurred in many donors.

Profiling relied on immunoSEQ multiplex PCR, and the TCRdb table lists in-frame clones only, not all of them. The data show about 360,000 clones, about nine tenths seen once. Germline values: CDR1 SGHVS, CDR2 FNYEAQ. Trimming cost V 2 bases and J 4 bases, with 11 bases left between them. The CDR3 is 15 residues long. About this clone itself: Its matching antigen is unknown.

The receptor was derived from a woman younger than 35 in good health and CMV-seronegative. The V call is TRBV7-6, the J call TRBJ1-4; D gene unclear. Sequencing was performed on PBMCs. The CDR3 reads CASSLSPQYNEKLFF. Written as DNA, the CDR3 is TGTGCCAGCAGCTTAAGTCCACAGTATAATGAAAAACTGTTTTTT.